This entry features one TCR beta chain sequence. Between the trimmed V and J ends, which lost 5 bases and 5 bases, there was a span of 10 bases. Germline CDR1 and CDR2: SGHTA and FQGNSA. The CDR3 totals 13 residues. This entry comes from a study of blood T cell repertoires in COVID-19. Overall study: T cells, B-cell-depleted T cells, or PBMCs supplied cDNA or gDNA.

Per the original data handling: Researchers report that nucleated cell counts were estimated from reference gene primer amplification. Here immunoSEQ multiplex PCR was the method, and the copy in TCRdb shows in-frame clones only, minus some. That table gives V, J and clone size, and the DNA gave D and trimming. Of 200,000 to 250,000 clones listed, more than 70% are singletons. The specimen sequenced was peripheral blood. This TCR was sampled from a human donor in a cohort sampled during active COVID-19. This sequence joins TRBV7-2 and TRBJ1-5, with D perhaps TRBD1 (6 bases). The CDR3 region has the DNA TGTGCCAGCAGCCTCAGGGGTGATCAGCCCCAGCATTTT. This codes for CASSLRGDQPQHF.